The TCR beta chain described here comes from a study of OX40 agonist ivuxolimab in advanced cancers. Whole-study results and caveats: Clonal expansion by week 6 occurred in CD4+ and CD8+ blood T cells (at 0.1 to 3.0 mg/kg).

Repertoires were generated with immunoSEQ multiplex PCR, while TCRdb's copy carries only in-frame clones and drops some. Of roughly 120,000 clones in the sample, 80% to 90% are singletons; the top ten hold 0.55% to 0.7%. A word on this clone: Its specificity is not known. The sample holds other DNA sequences that translate to the same CDR3.

CDR1 and CDR2 from the germline V gene are KGHSH and LQKENI. V dropped 3 bases and J dropped 1 base, with 7 bases sitting between them. The CDR3 extends over 14 amino acids. The origin of this receptor is an adult with an advanced solid tumor such as melanoma, head and neck, liver or kidney cancer. The chain carries TRBV18 and TRBJ1-3, with unresolved D. The source material was CD4+ or CD8+ T cells sorted from blood, sampled in a trial of the OX40 agonist ivuxolimab. CDR3 sequence: CASSPGRSGNTIYF. CDR3 bases: TGTGCCAGCTCACCCGGTCGATCTGGAAACACCATATATTTT.